This T cell receptor (beta chain) was obtained from a study of blood T cell repertoires in COVID-19. Study information: Nucleic acid was either cDNA or gDNA, and it came from T cells, B-cell-depleted T cells, or PBMCs.

This clone has only one observation. Per the study methods: Amplification of reference gene primers was used by the study to estimate nucleated cell counts. Here immunoSEQ multiplex PCR was the method, and the copy in TCRdb shows in-frame clones only, minus some. From that table come the V and J calls and clone size; the DNA was used to work out D and trimming. The sample yields tens of thousands of clones, around nine tenths seen once. CDR1 is SNHLY and CDR2 is FYNNEI in the germline V gene. The CDR3 has 14 amino acids. V shed 7 bases and J 1 base; nucleotides not matched to a gene: 5. The V gene is TRBV2, the J gene TRBJ2-5; TRBD2 agrees at 8 bases. This sequence originates from a man in his 60s with acute or convalescent COVID-19. The sample comprised peripheral blood. CDR3 bases: TGTGCCAGCACGTTCGCGGGAGGCCAAGAGACCCAGTACTTC. Protein: CASTFAGGQETQYF. The entire variable domain, with the rest obtained from reference TRBV2 and TRBJ2-5, is as follows: EPEVTQTPSHQVTQMGQEVILRCVPISNHLYFYWYRQILGQKVEFLVSFYNNEISEKSEIFDDQFSVERPDGSNFTLKIRSTKLEDSAMYFCASTFAGGQETQYFGPGTRLLVL.